The present T cell receptor (beta chain) was sequenced within a study of CD8 T cells in Susac syndrome (dated by TCRdb to about 2019). Regarding the study in general: Whether CD8+ T cell activation and differentiation in Susac syndrome was antigen driven was tested using repertoire sequencing. The study at large found these results: The TCR sequencing and HLA analysis was acknowledged to have included a relatively small number of individuals.

RNA was extracted using the RNeasy kit, and about 0.5 to 1 ug of the RNA was reverse transcribed with random hexamers. TCR beta CDR3 regions were amplified with the immunoSEQ multiplex PCR assay covering 54 Vbeta and 13 Jbeta segments. PCR amplification bias was corrected using a synthetic template baseline for primer optimization and computational correction. On the study's bioinformatics: Reads were annotated to V, D and J genes according to IMGT and were analyzed with immunoSEQ Analyzer, with only productive sequences retained. Clonality was computed as one minus Shannon entropy normalized by log2 of the number of productive unique sequences. For each patient and control, public and private clones were evaluated among the 100 most prevalent clones. Clones were defined as Susac-specific if absent from the healthy and MS cohorts, from over a thousand published viral clones and from other ImmuneACCESS disease sequences. TCRdb itself trimmed the public reads at Q25 with fastp, ran MiXCR and retained productive beta chains. Every CDR3 protein is listed once, alongside the most common genes and DNA of its rows. For this entry, the V and J calls and clone size follow TCRdb and not the study's own pipeline. The sample contains approximately 190,000 distinct CDR3 sequences, 93% of them found a single time. The ten biggest clones cover around 0.1% of the sample.

Comments on this clonotype: Its antigen target is currently unknown. No quality values exist for individual bases; no much larger clone is one base distant.

The CDR3, from cysteine to phenylalanine, totals 14 residues. Of all the DNA, just the CDR3 is kept, 42 bases in frame from base 1. As encoded in the germline V gene, CDR1 is SGHTA while CDR2 is FQGNSA. At the junction V is shortened by 5 bases and J by 8 bases; bases outside the gene matches: 8. High-throughput TCR beta sequencing profiled peripheral blood CD8+ and CD4+ T cells from healthy donors, Susac syndrome patients and multiple sclerosis patients. Healthy donors were age- and sex-matched controls. Bulk CD8+ and CD4+ T cells were purified by magnetic negative isolation, whereas CD8+ TEMRA cells were enriched by FACS. Blood was collected in EDTA tubes and processed within 24 hours, with PBMCs isolated through density gradient centrifugation. PBMCs destined for TCR sequencing were cryopreserved in liquid nitrogen and later thawed in a 37 °C water bath. Purity of sorted or isolated CD4+, CD8+ and CD8+ TEMRA cells was at least 90%.

The receptor's source is a human donor in good health. What was sequenced was CD4+ T cells from PBMCs. The chain couples TRBV7-2 to TRBJ2-3, with 9 central nucleotides matching TRBD1. The DNA is as follows: TGTGCCAGCAGCGTCGACAGGGGGGGTGGTACGCAGTATTTT. It translates as CASSVDRGGGTQYF.